One and the same sample provided the 2 T cell receptor beta chains below, sequenced in a study of neurological immune-mediated disorders. Each CDR3 protein is one row after TCRdb ran MiXCR on the 5' RACE reads. This table has about 62,000 distinct CDR3 sequences, approximately 4.6% appearing once. Input material: PBMCs. These receptors were obtained from a woman between 50 and 59 years old with multiple sclerosis.

The sample holds many counts of this clonotype. The chain combines TRBV5-1 with TRBJ1-4; D not certain. V was shortened by 5 bases and J by 0 bases, with 8 bases between the two germline ends. CDR3 length: 14 residues. Germline V gives CDR1 SGHRS, CDR2 YFSETQ. The DNA for the CDR3 is TGCGCCAGCAGGCGGGAAGCAACTAATGAAAAACTGTTTTTT. It translates to CASRREATNEKLFF.

The V and J genes are TRBV20-1 and TRBJ2-7; 11 bases map to TRBD1. The germline CDR1 and CDR2 sequences are DFQATT and SNEGSKA (reference sequence). This CDR3 has 14 amino acids. Unmatched junction bases numbered 8, after V lost 6 bases and J lost 4 bases. CDR3 sequence: CSALIRDRGYEQYF. The CDR3 DNA sequence: TGCAGTGCACTCATCCGGGACAGGGGGTACGAGCAGTACTTC.